This T cell receptor beta chain was captured in a study of cytomegalovirus exposure and HLA in healthy donors. The V end was cut by 5 bases, the J end by 6 bases, with 11 bases between. The CDR3 is made up of 12 amino acids. Germline assignment: CDR1 LNHDA and CDR2 SQIVND (reference sequence). The PCR employed 60 Vbeta primers together with 13 Jbeta primers. The table came from immunoSEQ multiplex PCR; TCRdb's copy has only in-frame clones and leaves some out. Seen here are approximately 140,000 clones, 70% to 85% observed once, and the top ten hold about 2.7%. Sequences were obtained from PBMCs. The receptor was isolated from a woman aged 55-69 years in good health and CMV-seropositive. The V call is TRBV19, the J call TRBJ2-7; no definite D call. The CDR3 DNA reads as TGTGCCAGTAGTCCCCCTCTCGGCGAGCAGTACTTC. Translating gives CASSPPLGEQYF.